This TCR beta chain came from a study of T cells in tuberculosis. Method: immunoSEQ multiplex PCR; TCRdb's copy keeps in-frame clones and lacks some. The table lists under 40,000 clones, approximately 93% of them singletons. This CDR3 region has 12 residues. With 1 base removed from V and 4 bases from J, the gap between germline ends came to 5 bases. From germline, CDR1 is SEHNR and CDR2 FQNEAQ (reference sequence). The chain couples TRBV7-9 to TRBJ2-7, with D maybe TRBD1 (5 bases). The clonotype comes from a donor under 30 with latent tuberculosis or without tuberculosis infection. Sequences were obtained from PBMCs. CDR3 in DNA: TGTGCCAGCAGCTTAGGACAGTACGAGCAGTACTTC. This gives the protein CASSLGQYEQYF. Filled out from reference TRBV7-9 and TRBJ2-7, the complete variable domain reads DTGVSQNPRHKITKRGQNVTFRCDPISEHNRLYWYRQTLGQGPEFLTYFQNEAQLEKSRLLSDRFSAERPKGSFSTLEIQRTEQGDSAMYLCASSLGQYEQYFGPGTRLTVT.